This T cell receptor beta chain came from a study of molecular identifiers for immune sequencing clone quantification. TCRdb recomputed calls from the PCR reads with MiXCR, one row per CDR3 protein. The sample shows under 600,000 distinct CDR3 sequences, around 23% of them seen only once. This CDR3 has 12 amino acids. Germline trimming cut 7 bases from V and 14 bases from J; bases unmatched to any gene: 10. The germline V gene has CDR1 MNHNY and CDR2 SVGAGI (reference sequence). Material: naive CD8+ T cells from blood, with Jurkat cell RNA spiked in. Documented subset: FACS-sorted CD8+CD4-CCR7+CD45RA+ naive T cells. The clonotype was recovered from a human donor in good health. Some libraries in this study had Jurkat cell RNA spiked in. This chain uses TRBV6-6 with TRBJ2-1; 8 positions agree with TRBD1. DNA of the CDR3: TGTGCCAGCAACTTGGACAGGGTAGGGGAGTTCTTC. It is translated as CASNLDRVGEFF.